This passage covers 28 T cell receptor beta chains from one sample sequenced in a study of blood T cell repertoires in COVID-19. Profiled with immunoSEQ multiplex PCR; TCRdb holds only in-frame clones, not every one. This table has about 67,000 clones, 87% appearing once. The sequencing input was peripheral blood. Receptors were obtained from a woman older than 75 with acute or convalescent COVID-19.

The chain recombines TRBV9 with TRBJ2-1; the D is unclear. CDR1 and CDR2 from the germline V gene are SGDLS and YYNGEE. The CDR3 is 13 residues long. Trimming took 0 bases from V and 2 from J, leaving 3 bases between them. The DNA of the CDR3 is TGTGCCAGCAGCGTAGGGCCCTACAATGAGCAGTTCTTC. This codes for CASSVGPYNEQFF.

The gene calls are TRBV4-3 and TRBJ2-1, with 7 bases that match TRBD2. V lost 0 bases, J lost 4 bases, and 3 bases stayed unmatched. The CDR3 covers 15 residues. Germline V CDR1 and CDR2: LGHNA, YSLEER. The CDR3 reads CASSQDLGLYNEQFF. DNA for the CDR3: TGCGCCAGCAGCCAAGATCTGGGACTATACAATGAGCAGTTCTTC.

The chain links TRBV28 to TRBJ1-5, with a possible D match to TRBD1 (5 bases). Germline V gene sequence: CDR1 MDHEN, CDR2 SYDVKM. CDR3 size: 15 residues. Trimming cost V 8 bases and J 3 bases, with 17 bases left between them. The CDR3 DNA sequence: TGTGCCAGCTCCAAGGCGGGACTGTACAATCAGCCCCAGCATTTT. It translates to CASSKAGLYNQPQHF. The complete variable domain, with remaining parts taken from reference TRBV28 and TRBJ1-5, reads DVKVTQSSRYLVKRTGEKVFLECVQDMDHENMFWYRQDPGLGLRLIYFSYDVKMKEKGDIPEGYSVSREKKERFSLILESASTNQTSMYLCASSKAGLYNQPQHFGDGTRLSIL.

This clone was recorded a few times. The chain carries TRBV9 and TRBJ1-2; D is ambiguous. V was trimmed by 4 bases and J by 2 bases, leaving 9 bases between them. Per germline, CDR1 SGDLS and CDR2 YYNGEE. The CDR3 is 13 amino acids. CDR3 sequence reads: CASSTARNYGYTF. CDR3 nucleotide sequence: TGTGCCAGCAGCACAGCCAGGAACTATGGCTACACCTTC.

The chain carries TRBV7-6 and TRBJ1-1, with D unresolved. Between the trimmed V and J ends, which lost 5 bases and 10 bases, there was a span of 23 bases. There are 15 residues in the CDR3. The germline CDR1 and CDR2 sequences are SGHVS and FNYEAQ. The CDR3 coding sequence is TGTGCCAGCAGCCGTGATCCGACTGGTATACTAACAGCTTTCTTT. This sequence encodes CASSRDPTGILTAFF.

About this clone itself: Relative to the germline gene, one junction end is altered; a read error may explain this. The V and J genes are TRBV27 and TRBJ1-5; D unresolved. The CDR3 extends over 13 amino acids. Germline V gene data show CDR1 as MNHEY and CDR2 as SMNVEV (reference sequence). CDR3 nucleotide sequence: TGTGCCAGCAGATTATCCCGGGGTCAGCCCCAGCATTTT. It yields the protein CASRLSRGQPQHF.

This rearrangement joins TRBV28 to TRBJ2-7, with 7 bases matching TRBD1. The germline V gene has CDR1 MDHEN and CDR2 SYDVKM. The CDR3 loop spans 15 amino acids. The V and J ends lost 0 bases and 2 bases, in that order; junction bases with no gene match: 4. CDR3 sequence (DNA): TGTGCCAGCAGTTTATGGGCTACAGGGGCCTACGAGCAGTACTTC. It yields the protein CASSLWATGAYEQYF.

The V gene is TRBV20-1, the J gene TRBJ2-5, with 7 bases identical to TRBD2. The germline V gene encodes CDR1 DFQATT and CDR2 SNEGSKA (reference sequence). The CDR3 extends over 16 amino acids. The trim removed 3 bases at V and 5 bases at J, leaving 15 bases unmatched. The CDR3 here is CSASRPSGFLWETQYF. CDR3 bases: TGCAGTGCTAGTAGGCCTAGCGGTTTCCTCTGGGAGACCCAGTACTTC.

The chain carries TRBV7-9 and TRBJ2-1; D might be TRBD2 (6 bases). Trimming took off 4 bases at V and 7 bases at J, with 17 bases between the two ends. Germline V lookup: CDR1 SEHNR, CDR2 FQNEAQ (reference sequence). The CDR3 runs 15 residues. This CDR3 is CASSSGRGRTNEQFF. The CDR3 DNA is TGTGCCAGCAGCTCTGGGCGGGGCCGCACAAATGAGCAGTTCTTC.

The CDR3 nucleotides are TGTGCCAGCAGTCTATCTAGCGGGGGCACCTACGAGCAGTACTTC. Protein sequence: CASSLSSGGTYEQYF. The V call is TRBV2, the J call TRBJ2-7, with 10 bases aligning to TRBD2. With V trimmed by 5 bases and J by 2 bases, 6 bases remained unmatched. Germline-derived CDR1 and CDR2 are SNHLY and FYNNEI. The CDR3 length is 15 residues.

This chain uses TRBV18 with TRBJ1-2; the D is unclear. The germline CDR1 and CDR2 sequences are KGHSH and LQKENI. The CDR3 runs 15 residues. Trimming removed 1 base from V and 7 bases from J, with 16 bases in between. Here the CDR3 DNA reads TGTGCCAGCTCACCACTGGAGGGAAGCCTAGTTGGCTACACCTTC. This sequence encodes CASSPLEGSLVGYTF.

The chain has TRBV7-2 and TRBJ2-5; a weak D match, TRBD1 (5 bases). The CDR3 is 16 residues long. Germline V lookup: CDR1 SGHTA, CDR2 FQGNSA. V was cut by 5 bases and J by 5 bases, with 21 bases left in between. The CDR3 here is CASSVLGTGGMETQYF. DNA of the CDR3: TGTGCCAGCAGCGTCCTTGGTACAGGCGGAATGGAGACCCAGTACTTC.

This rearrangement joins TRBV4-3 to TRBJ2-5, with D unresolved. The CDR3 runs to 13 residues. Germline CDR1 reads LGHNA; CDR2 reads YSLEER. Trimming took off 1 base at V and 7 bases at J, with 10 bases between the two ends. The CDR3 DNA is TGCGCCAGCAGCCAAGGGAGAAGGAGGACCCAGTACTTC. It specifies CASSQGRRRTQYF.

V and J are TRBV19 and TRBJ2-1, with a possible D match to TRBD2 (5 bases). The V end lost 8 bases, the J end lost 5 bases, and 16 bases lay between the germline ends. This CDR3 comprises 14 residues. CDR1 and CDR2 from the germline V gene are LNHDA and SQIVND (reference sequence). The CDR3 sequence is CASGLKQTNNEQFF. CDR3 nucleotides: TGTGCCAGTGGATTGAAGCAGACTAACAATGAGCAGTTCTTC.

The rearrangement links TRBV5-1 to TRBJ2-2; possibly TRBD2 for D (5 bases). CDR3 length equals 16 residues. Germline assignment: CDR1 SGHRS and CDR2 YFSETQ. V was shortened by 0 bases and J by 10 bases, with 19 bases between the two germline ends. The CDR3 is CASSLAPSGGGEELFF. The CDR3 coding sequence is TGCGCCAGCAGCTTGGCCCCCAGCGGTGGAGGCGAGGAGCTGTTTTTT. Variable domain in full (rest from reference TRBV5-1 and TRBJ2-2): KAGVTQTPRYLIKTRGQQVTLSCSPISGHRSVSWYQQTPGQGLQFLFEYFSETQRNKGNFPGRFSGRQFSNSRSEMNVSTLELGDSALYLCASSLAPSGGGEELFFGEGSRLTVL.

The rearrangement joins TRBV5-1 to TRBJ1-6; 8 nucleotides match TRBD1. The CDR3 has 14 amino acids. V lost 0 bases to trimming and J lost 14 bases; unmatched junction nucleotides: 7. Per germline, CDR1 SGHRS and CDR2 YFSETQ. The CDR3 spells CASSLAGQVVTLHF. CDR3 in DNA: TGCGCCAGCAGCTTGGCGGGACAGGTTGTTACCCTCCACTTT.

The chain employs TRBV27 and TRBJ2-1; D gene unclear. From germline, CDR1 is MNHEY and CDR2 SMNVEV (reference sequence). The ends were cut back, 6 bases at V and 3 bases at J, with 6 bases in the middle. CDR3 length equals 12 residues. This CDR3 is CASRRLYNEQFF. The CDR3 coding sequence is TGTGCCAGCAGGCGGCTCTACAATGAGCAGTTCTTC.

The CDR3 DNA sequence: TGTGCCAGCAGCCCAGTCGATGGACACAACACCGGGGAGCTGTTTTTT. Translating it yields CASSPVDGHNTGELFF. This chain joins TRBV7-9 and TRBJ2-2; possible D gene TRBD1, 5 bases. The germline CDR1 and CDR2 sequences are SEHNR and FQNEAQ (reference sequence). The CDR3 is 16 residues long. V shed 5 bases and J shed 2 bases, with 15 bases lying between them.

This chain links TRBV28 with TRBJ2-7; 10 bases match TRBD2. The CDR3 spans 15 residues. Per germline, CDR1 MDHEN and CDR2 SYDVKM. V trimming: 4 bases; J trimming: 2 bases; junction bases outside the gene matches: 5. The CDR3 reads CASSYSGRLTYEQYF. CDR3 nucleotides: TGTGCCAGCAGTTATAGCGGGAGGTTAACCTACGAGCAGTACTTC.

This sequence joins TRBV27 and TRBJ1-1; 8 nucleotides agree with TRBD1. CDR3 length equals 18 residues. V shed 6 bases and J 0 bases; nucleotides not matched to a gene: 15. From germline, CDR1 is MNHEY and CDR2 SMNVEV (reference sequence). CDR3 region: CASSRASGGGHMNTEAFF. The CDR3 region has the DNA TGTGCCAGCAGCCGTGCCTCAGGGGGCGGTCACATGAACACTGAAGCTTTCTTT.

The chain carries TRBV18 and TRBJ1-3; D call uncertain. Trimming stripped 0 bases from V and 5 bases from J, with 8 bases between. Germline loops: CDR1 KGHSH, CDR2 LQKENI. CDR3 length: 14 residues. The CDR3 region has the DNA TGTGCCAGCTCACCACCGAACAGTCGAAACACCATATATTTT. This sequence encodes CASSPPNSRNTIYF.

This clone was detected only a few times. The V and J genes are TRBV5-1 and TRBJ1-2; D remains ambiguous. The germline V gene encodes CDR1 SGHRS and CDR2 YFSETQ. The CDR3 is 15 amino acids. V was trimmed by 0 bases and J by 8 bases, leaving 17 bases between them. The CDR3 protein is CASSLESGLTSGYTF. In DNA, the CDR3 is TGCGCCAGCAGCTTGGAATCGGGTCTGACCTCCGGCTACACCTTC. The variable domain in full, with the rest retrieved from reference TRBV5-1 and TRBJ1-2, is KAGVTQTPRYLIKTRGQQVTLSCSPISGHRSVSWYQQTPGQGLQFLFEYFSETQRNKGNFPGRFSGRQFSNSRSEMNVSTLELGDSALYLCASSLESGLTSGYTFGSGTRLTVV.

The chain couples TRBV2 to TRBJ2-7, with TRBD1 matching 8 bases. The CDR3 covers 14 residues. Germline V gene data show CDR1 as SNHLY and CDR2 as FYNNEI. Trimming at V came to 10 bases and at J to 6 bases, leaving 14 bases not matched to a gene. The CDR3 reads CATQGAQGVGEQYF. In DNA form, the CDR3 reads TGTGCCACCCAGGGGGCGCAGGGGGTAGGCGAGCAGTACTTC.

The chain couples TRBV5-1 to TRBJ2-1; 9 nucleotides line up with TRBD2. Per the germline V gene, CDR1 is SGHRS and CDR2 is YFSETQ. With 0 bases clipped from V and 9 bases from J, the junction kept 10 bases outside the gene matches. This CDR3 is built from 16 residues. Here the CDR3 reads CASSLEASGTRGEQFF. The CDR3 region has the DNA TGCGCCAGCAGCTTGGAGGCTAGCGGGACCCGCGGTGAGCAGTTCTTC.

The V call is TRBV12-3 or TRBV12-4, the J call TRBJ1-6; TRBD1 matches 7 bases. The CDR3 is 13 residues long. The ends lost 7 bases at V and 12 bases at J; junction bases unmatched: 9. DNA for the CDR3: TGTGCCAGCAAGGGAGGACAGGCCCAACCCCTCCACTTT. Its translation is CASKGGQAQPLHF.

The chain is built from TRBV5-4 and TRBJ2-7; 7 bases fit TRBD2. The V gene's germline CDR1 is SGHNT and CDR2 YYREEE (reference sequence). This CDR3 spans 15 amino acids. J gave up 2 bases and V 4 bases, and 9 bases lay outside the gene matches. The CDR3 spells CASSPGGGRAYEQYF. The CDR3 DNA sequence: TGTGCCAGCAGCCCGGGGGGTGGGAGGGCCTACGAGCAGTACTTC.

The sample holds a few counts of this clone. V and J are TRBV7-2 and TRBJ2-3, with 11 bases fitting TRBD1. The CDR3 extends over 15 amino acids. The V and J ends lost 1 base and 7 bases, in that order; junction bases with no gene match: 4. The V gene's germline CDR1 is SGHTA and CDR2 FQGNSA. The CDR3 reads CASSLGTGGANTQYF. The CDR3 DNA sequence: TGTGCCAGCAGCTTAGGGACAGGGGGCGCAAATACGCAGTATTTT.

The chain has TRBV5-1 and TRBJ2-2; D is uncertain. Between the trimmed V and J ends, which lost 0 bases and 4 bases, there was a span of 7 bases. Germline loops: CDR1 SGHRS, CDR2 YFSETQ. This CDR3 comprises 14 residues. Here the CDR3 reads CASSLVGLTGELFF. The CDR3 coding sequence is TGCGCCAGCAGCTTGGTGGGCCTCACCGGGGAGCTGTTTTTT.